This T cell receptor beta chain is from a study of blood T cell repertoires in COVID-19. On the study more broadly: Whether acute or convalescent, the COVID-19 samples came from the United States, Italy and Spain. In each case, the material was cDNA or gDNA derived from T cells, B-cell-depleted T cells, or PBMCs.

How the authors handled the data: The assay estimated nucleated cells by amplifying reference gene primers. TCRdb's copy holds only in-frame clones and misses some; the assay was immunoSEQ multiplex PCR. D and trimming come from the DNA, and the V and J calls and clone size come from that table. This repertoire shows roughly 250,000 clones, about 80% found once; its top ten account for less than 5.5%. The length of the CDR3 is 13 residues. Germline CDR1 and CDR2: MNHNS and SASEGT. V lost 2 bases and J lost 5, with 6 bases in between. The TCR sequence derives from a man aged 45-60 years with active or convalescent COVID-19. The sample taken for sequencing was peripheral blood. The V and J genes are TRBV6-1 and TRBJ1-4, with D uncertain. The CDR3 loop reads CASSESLNEKLFF. Written as DNA, the CDR3 is TGTGCCAGCAGTGAATCCCTGAATGAAAAACTGTTTTTT.